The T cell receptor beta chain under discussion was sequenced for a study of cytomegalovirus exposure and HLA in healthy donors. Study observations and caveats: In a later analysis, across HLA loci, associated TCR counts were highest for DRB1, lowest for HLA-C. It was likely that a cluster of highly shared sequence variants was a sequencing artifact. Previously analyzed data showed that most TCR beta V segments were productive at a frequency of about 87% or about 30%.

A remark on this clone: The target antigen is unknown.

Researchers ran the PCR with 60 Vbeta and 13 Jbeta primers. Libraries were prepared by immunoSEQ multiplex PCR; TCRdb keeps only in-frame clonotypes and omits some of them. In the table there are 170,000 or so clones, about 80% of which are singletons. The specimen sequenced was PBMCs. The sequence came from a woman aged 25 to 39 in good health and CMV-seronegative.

The CDR3 bases are TGCGCCAGCAGGGACCGTGGTAGCGGGGGGTACAATGAGCAGTTCTTC. It specifies CASRDRGSGGYNEQFF. V usage is TRBV10-2 and J usage is TRBJ2-1; 10 bases agree with TRBD2. The CDR3 loop spans 16 amino acids. V gave up 6 bases and J gave up 4 bases; unmatched junction bases: 9. In germline, CDR1 is WSHSY, CDR2 SAAADI.